The 8 T cell receptor beta chains reported below all come from one sample, sequenced in a study of blood T cell repertoires in COVID-19. Some clones are missing from TCRdb's copy, which holds only in-frame ones; the method was immunoSEQ multiplex PCR. The repertoire holds a few hundred thousand clones, with roughly 87% as singletons. The sequenced sample consisted of PBMCs or T cells enriched from blood (not recorded which). The source is a woman aged 30 to 39 who had recovered from COVID-19.

The chain has TRBV19 and TRBJ2-7; tentatively, D is TRBD1 (5 bases). This CDR3 comprises 14 residues. Germline CDR1 and CDR2: LNHDA and SQIVND (reference sequence). The V and J ends lost 5 bases and 3 bases respectively, with 14 bases between them. CDR3 amino acids: CASSPFVQGYEQYF. The CDR3, as DNA: TGTGCCAGTAGTCCGTTCGTGCAGGGCTACGAGCAGTACTTC.

The rearrangement uses TRBV5-1 and TRBJ1-1; 7 bases are a match to TRBD1. This CDR3 is 13 amino acids long. From germline, CDR1 is SGHRS and CDR2 YFSETQ. Losses at the gene ends were 2 bases for V and 3 bases for J; bases not matched to a gene: 1. The CDR3 here is CASSFQGDTEAFF. CDR3 in DNA: TGCGCCAGCAGCTTTCAGGGGGACACTGAAGCTTTCTTT.

The count of this clone is one. The rearrangement joins TRBV2 to TRBJ1-1; 7 positions agree with TRBD1. Germline loops: CDR1 SNHLY, CDR2 FYNNEI. Trimming took 8 bases from V and 10 from J; bases not matched to a gene: 7. CDR3 length: 11 amino acids. The CDR3 nucleotides read TGTGCCAGCCTTGGAGGGGGCCCAGCTTTCTTT. Protein: CASLGGGPAFF.

The rearrangement joins TRBV5-1 to TRBJ2-7, with 8 bases aligning to TRBD2. The CDR3 consists of 14 residues. Trimming cost V 5 bases and J 4 bases; bases outside gene matches: 8. In germline, CDR1 is SGHRS, CDR2 YFSETQ. In DNA, the CDR3 is TGCGCCAGCAGATCCGGAGCGGGGGTGTACGAGCAGTACTTC. As protein: CASRSGAGVYEQYF.

Here the CDR3 DNA reads TGTGCCAGCAGTGAATATTTGGCAGGGGCTGAAGCTTTCTTT. This sequence encodes CASSEYLAGAEAFF. The V and J genes are TRBV25-1 and TRBJ1-1; maybe TRBD1 (6 bases). The CDR3 spans 14 residues. V was pared by 0 bases and J by 6 bases, with 11 bases between. CDR1 and CDR2 from the germline V gene are MGHDK and SYGVNS.

The chain carries TRBV15 and TRBJ1-3, with 9 bases identical to TRBD1. The V segment lost 1 base and the J segment 0 bases; nucleotides outside the gene matches: 10. This CDR3 is built from 19 residues. Germline loops: CDR1 LNHNV, CDR2 YYDKDF (reference sequence). CDR3 DNA: TGTGCCACCAGCAGAGGTCTTTTAGGGACAGGGCTCTCTGGAAACACCATATATTTT. As protein: CATSRGLLGTGLSGNTIYF.

J is TRBJ2-7 and V is TRBV6-1; D may be TRBD2 (6 bases). Trimming stripped 0 bases from V and 0 bases from J, with 9 bases between. The CDR3 has 15 amino acids. Germline CDR1 is MNHNS and CDR2 is SASEGT. CDR3 in DNA: TGTGCCAGCAGTGAAGCGGAGGGGCCCTCCTACGAGCAGTACTTC. Amino acids: CASSEAEGPSYEQYF.

This chain links TRBV7-9 with TRBJ1-2; D might be TRBD1 (6 bases). V lost 10 bases, J lost 2 bases, and 23 bases lay in between. This CDR3 region has 16 residues. The germline V gene encodes CDR1 SEHNR and CDR2 FQNEAQ (reference sequence). Here the CDR3 reads CATLGGLISGNYGYTF. The CDR3 bases are TGTGCCACCCTGGGGGGGCTGATATCTGGGAACTATGGCTACACCTTC.